This T cell receptor beta chain comes out of a study of T cell responses to AZD1222 COVID-19 vaccine. About this clone: Its antigen is unknown.

Germline V lookup: CDR1 MNHEY, CDR2 SMNVEV (reference sequence). V was cut by 8 bases and J by 9 bases, with 19 bases left in between. This CDR3 contains 13 residues. The analysis combined second doses at about 4 or about 12 weeks. Study-wide findings and caveats: Two AZD1222 administrations were followed by greater Spike-specific TCR breadth and depth. Vaccine-associated CD4 TCRs ranged over spike, dominating at 160-218 and 743-854. Repertoire samples came only from after the peak T cell response.

Sequenced by immunoSEQ multiplex PCR; TCRdb stores in-frame clones only, minus some. The data hold 40,000 to 60,000 clones, with 70% to 90% observed a single time. This chain links TRBV27 with TRBJ1-1; D unresolved. This receptor was taken from an adult who received the AZD1222 COVID-19 vaccine. The sequenced sample was peripheral blood, obtained 28 days after the second AZD1222 dose. This CDR3 reads CASRELGGEKAFF. CDR3 DNA sequence: TGTGCCAGCCGGGAATTAGGTGGCGAGAAAGCTTTCTTT.